This is a list of T cell receptor beta chains from one sample in a study of blood T cell repertoires in COVID-19. Clones were sequenced by immunoSEQ multiplex PCR, and TCRdb holds only the in-frame ones, with some missing. The sample shows about 400,000 clones, roughly 90% of them seen only once. What was sequenced was peripheral blood. The receptors were sampled from a middle-aged man with acute or convalescent COVID-19. Both conserved end residues are part of each CDR3. A D gene is named only where the DNA matches it firmly. Expanded clones get a size class; other rows say once, few or many, or leave the size out.

D: .; V: TRBV12-3/TRBV12-4; J: TRBJ1-1; size: .; CDR3: CASSLVHEAFF; DNA: TGTGCCAGCAGTTTAGTACATGAAGCTTTCTTT
D: .; V: TRBV6-1; J: TRBJ1-6; size: .; CDR3: CASSDVGGYYNSPLHF; DNA: TGTGCCAGCAGTGACGTCGGGGGGTACTATAATTCACCCCTCCACTTT
D: TRBD2; V: TRBV27; J: TRBJ2-5; size: .; CDR3: CASSSTSRETQYF; DNA: TGTGCCAGCAGTTCGACTAGCAGGGAGACCCAGTACTTC
D: TRBD2; V: TRBV5-4; J: TRBJ2-1; size: .; CDR3: CASSPGGAGGLSSYNEQFF; DNA: TGTGCCAGCAGCCCGGGGGGAGCGGGAGGACTCAGCTCCTACAATGAGCAGTTCTTC
D: .; V: TRBV6-5; J: TRBJ1-4; size: .; CDR3: CASSYLGRGSEKLFF; DNA: TGTGCCAGCAGTTACTTAGGCAGGGGATCCGAAAAACTGTTTTTT
D: .; V: TRBV11-3; J: TRBJ2-1; size: .; CDR3: CASSQGGRLSEQFF; DNA: TGTGCCAGCAGCCAGGGAGGACGACTTTCCGAGCAGTTCTTC
D: .; V: TRBV2; J: TRBJ1-5; size: .; CDR3: CASTPGINQPQHF; DNA: TGTGCCAGCACCCCGGGAATCAATCAGCCCCAGCATTTT
D: TRBD1; V: TRBV7-2; J: TRBJ1-5; size: .; CDR3: CASSTDRGGQPQHF; DNA: TGTGCCAGCAGCACGGACAGGGGCGGTCAGCCCCAGCATTTT
D: TRBD2; V: TRBV6-6; J: TRBJ2-1; size: .; CDR3: CASSGGPGLGGEQFF; DNA: TGTGCCAGCAGTGGGGGACCGGGACTAGGCGGCGAGCAGTTCTTC
D: TRBD1; V: TRBV5-4; J: TRBJ2-2; size: .; CDR3: CASSVTGVKTGELFF; DNA: TGTGCCAGCAGCGTGACAGGGGTAAAAACCGGGGAGCTGTTTTTT
D: .; V: TRBV27; J: TRBJ2-3; size: .; CDR3: CASRSPQVSTDTQYF; DNA: TGTGCCAGCAGGTCGCCGCAGGTTAGCACAGATACGCAGTATTTT
D: TRBD2; V: TRBV7-8; J: TRBJ2-3; size: .; CDR3: CASSSTGTSDTDTQYF; DNA: TGTGCCAGCAGCTCGACCGGGACTAGCGACACAGATACGCAGTATTTT
D: .; V: TRBV28; J: TRBJ1-1; size: .; CDR3: CASSLGQLNTEAFF; DNA: TGTGCCAGCAGTTTGGGGCAATTGAACACTGAAGCTTTCTTT
D: .; V: TRBV27; J: TRBJ1-5; size: .; CDR3: CASSLFWGVQPQHF; DNA: TGTGCCAGCAGTTTATTCTGGGGAGTACAGCCCCAGCATTTT
D: .; V: TRBV5-1; J: TRBJ2-7; size: .; CDR3: CASSLVARAYEQYF; DNA: TGCGCCAGCAGCTTGGTAGCGCGGGCCTACGAGCAGTACTTC
D: .; V: TRBV6-6; J: TRBJ2-1; size: .; CDR3: CASSYSNVALGEQFF; DNA: TGTGCCAGCAGTTACTCGAACGTAGCGTTGGGTGAGCAGTTCTTC
D: TRBD1; V: TRBV15; J: TRBJ1-6; size: .; CDR3: CATSRETGTLHF; DNA: TGTGCCACCAGCAGAGAGACAGGGACCCTCCACTTT
D: .; V: TRBV3-1/TRBV3-2; J: TRBJ1-6; size: .; CDR3: CASSQGPRESPLHF; DNA: TGTGCCAGCAGCCAAGGACCCCGGGAATCACCCCTCCACTTT
D: TRBD1; V: TRBV4-1; J: TRBJ1-1; size: .; CDR3: CASRLDRVYTEAFF; DNA: TGCGCCAGCAGGCTGGACAGGGTCTACACTGAAGCTTTCTTT
D: TRBD2; V: TRBV7-9; J: TRBJ2-1; size: .; CDR3: CASSKGSGRENEQFF; DNA: TGTGCCAGCAGCAAGGGGAGCGGGAGAGAAAATGAGCAGTTCTTC
D: TRBD1; V: TRBV6-6; J: TRBJ1-5; size: .; CDR3: CASSWTGESNQPQHF; DNA: TGTGCCAGCAGTTGGACAGGAGAGAGCAATCAGCCCCAGCATTTT
D: .; V: TRBV19; J: TRBJ1-1; size: .; CDR3: CASSSTTNTEAFF; DNA: TGTGCCAGTAGTTCAACAACAAACACTGAAGCTTTCTTT
D: .; V: TRBV7-9; J: TRBJ1-5; size: .; CDR3: CASSDAVGSNQPQHF; DNA: TGTGCCAGCAGTGACGCGGTTGGTAGCAATCAGCCCCAGCATTTT
D: .; V: TRBV20-1; J: TRBJ1-2; size: .; CDR3: CSFLGAHGYTF; DNA: TGCAGTTTTTTAGGAGCCCACGGCTACACCTTC
D: TRBD2; V: TRBV3-1/TRBV3-2; J: TRBJ2-5; size: .; CDR3: CASSQASVSGGQETQYF; DNA: TGTGCCAGCAGCCAAGCCTCGGTGAGCGGGGGTCAAGAGACCCAGTACTTC
D: .; V: TRBV9; J: TRBJ1-1; size: .; CDR3: CASSVRELNTEAFF; DNA: TGTGCCAGCAGCGTGAGAGAATTGAACACTGAAGCTTTCTTT
D: .; V: TRBV11-3; J: TRBJ2-4; size: .; CDR3: CASSLGVVGAGNIQYF; DNA: TGTGCCAGCAGCTTAGGCGTTGTGGGGGCTGGAAACATTCAGTACTTC
D: .; V: TRBV9; J: TRBJ1-2; size: .; CDR3: CASSVRGNYGYTF; DNA: TGTGCCAGCAGCGTCAGGGGTAACTATGGCTACACCTTC
D: .; V: TRBV7-6; J: TRBJ2-3; size: .; CDR3: CASSLRAPSTDTQYF; DNA: TGTGCCAGCAGCTTAAGAGCACCTAGCACAGATACGCAGTATTTT
D: TRBD1; V: TRBV27; J: TRBJ2-7; size: .; CDR3: CASRPPTGVGEQYF; DNA: TGTGCCAGCAGGCCACCGACAGGGGTGGGAGAGCAGTACTTC
D: TRBD1; V: TRBV30; J: TRBJ1-5; size: .; CDR3: CALRTGANQPQHF; DNA: TGTGCCCTAAGGACAGGGGCGAATCAGCCCCAGCATTTT
D: .; V: TRBV25-1; J: TRBJ2-7; size: .; CDR3: CASRGYEQYF; DNA: TGTGCCAGCCGGGGGTACGAGCAGTACTTC
D: TRBD2; V: TRBV6-2/TRBV6-3; J: TRBJ2-3; size: .; CDR3: CASSYRGLAGVTDTQYF; DNA: TGTGCCAGCAGTTACAGGGGACTAGCGGGAGTTACAGATACGCAGTATTTT
D: .; V: TRBV2; J: TRBJ1-5; size: .; CDR3: CASSAPFRDKWNQPQHF; DNA: TGTGCCAGCAGTGCTCCCTTCCGGGACAAATGGAATCAGCCCCAGCATTTT
D: .; V: TRBV5-4; J: TRBJ2-7; size: .; CDR3: CASSERSGSSYEQYF; DNA: TGTGCCAGCAGCGAGCGGAGCGGAAGCTCCTACGAGCAGTACTTC
D: .; V: TRBV4-3; J: TRBJ2-2; size: .; CDR3: CASSQDYRNTGELFF; DNA: TGCGCCAGCAGCCAAGATTACAGGAACACCGGGGAGCTGTTTTTT
D: .; V: TRBV28; J: TRBJ1-2; size: .; CDR3: CASSPQNTYGYTF; DNA: TGTGCCAGCAGTCCCCAAAACACCTATGGCTACACCTTC
D: .; V: TRBV30; J: TRBJ1-6; size: once; CDR3: CAWSVQTQRYSPLHF; DNA: TGTGCCTGGAGTGTACAAACGCAGAGGTATTCACCCCTCCACTTT
D: .; V: TRBV18; J: TRBJ2-5; size: .; CDR3: CASSLRGQETQYF; DNA: TGTGCCAGCTCCCTCCGGGGCCAAGAGACCCAGTACTTC
D: TRBD1; V: TRBV27; J: TRBJ2-1; size: .; CDR3: CASSLSGQVNYNEQFF; DNA: TGTGCCAGCAGTTTATCGGGACAGGTGAACTACAATGAGCAGTTCTTC
D: .; V: TRBV7-2; J: TRBJ1-1; size: once; CDR3: CASSLAVPPGIQGEAFF; DNA: TGTGCCAGCAGCTTAGCAGTCCCCCCGGGTATACAGGGTGAAGCTTTCTTT
D: TRBD2; V: TRBV4-3; J: TRBJ2-5; size: .; CDR3: CASSQDIGGGWETQYF; DNA: TGCGCCAGCAGCCAAGATATTGGCGGGGGGTGGGAGACCCAGTACTTC